The 20 T cell receptor beta chains given below trace back to one sample, sequenced in a study of blood T cell repertoires in COVID-19. TCRdb keeps only in-frame clones here, not all; method: immunoSEQ multiplex PCR. Among 240,000 or so clones listed, approximately 82% were seen once. The sample taken for sequencing was peripheral blood. Every receptor here comes from a woman in her late teens or twenties with acute or convalescent COVID-19.

J is TRBJ1-5 and V is TRBV6-1; TRBD1 agrees at 9 bases. V shed 2 bases, J shed 0 bases, and the junction held 14 bases outside the gene matches. In germline, CDR1 is MNHNS, CDR2 SASEGT. The CDR3 consists of 20 residues. The CDR3 DNA follows: TGTGCCAGCAGTGAACCCCGGGACAGGGCCCTTAGGTATAGCAATCAGCCCCAGCATTTT. Its protein product is CASSEPRDRALRYSNQPQHF.

The chain combines TRBV3-1 (or the pseudogene TRBV3-2) with TRBJ2-3; D is perhaps TRBD1 (6 bases). V gave up 4 bases and J gave up 2 bases, with 10 bases separating them. Germline loops: CDR1 LGHDT, CDR2 YNNKEL (reference sequence). The CDR3 consists of 14 residues. CDR3 DNA sequence: TGTGCCAGCAGCCTAGGGGGACCCACAGATACGCAGTATTTT. Encoded protein: CASSLGGPTDTQYF.

The rearrangement links TRBV6-1 to TRBJ1-5; TRBD1 might be the D (5 bases). CDR1 is MNHNS and CDR2 is SASEGT in the germline V gene. CDR3 length: 15 residues. V lost 1 base and J 2 bases, leaving 9 bases between the germline ends. The CDR3 DNA is TGTGCCAGCAGTGAAGAGGGAGGGGGCAATCAGCCCCAGCATTTT. It codes for CASSEEGGGNQPQHF.

The chain is built from TRBV7-6 and TRBJ1-6; D may be TRBD1 (6 bases). CDR1 is SGHVS and CDR2 is FNYEAQ in the germline V gene. Trimming took off 2 bases at V and 2 bases at J, with 10 bases between the two ends. The CDR3 covers 16 residues. The CDR3 reads CASSLSGGTYNSPLHF. DNA of the CDR3: TGTGCCAGCAGCTTATCGGGGGGCACCTATAATTCACCCCTCCACTTT. The entire variable domain, with the rest obtained from reference TRBV7-6 and TRBJ1-6, is as follows: GAGVSQSPRYKVTKRGQDVALRCDPISGHVSLYWYRQALGQGPEFLTYFNYEAQQDKSGLPNDRFSAERPEGSISTLTIQRTEQRDSAMYRCASSLSGGTYNSPLHFGNGTRLTVT.

The chain combines TRBV5-1 with TRBJ2-1; 9 bases are shared with TRBD1. V lost 0 bases, J lost 6 bases, and 7 bases stayed unmatched. The CDR3 loop spans 16 amino acids. The germline gives CDR1 SGHRS, CDR2 YFSETQ. The CDR3 sequence: CASSLGLRTGANEQFF. In DNA, the CDR3 is TGCGCCAGCAGCTTGGGTTTAAGGACAGGGGCCAATGAGCAGTTCTTC.

The chain couples TRBV5-4 to TRBJ2-1; D may be TRBD2 (5 bases). Germline CDR1 and CDR2: SGHNT and YYREEE (reference sequence). The CDR3 contains 13 residues. Trimming stripped 4 bases from V and 5 bases from J, with 10 bases between. This chain's CDR3 is CASSPDWNNEQFF. In DNA, the CDR3 is TGTGCCAGCAGCCCGGACTGGAACAATGAGCAGTTCTTC.

The genes are TRBV29-1 and TRBJ2-7, with D perhaps TRBD2 (5 bases). The CDR3 loop spans 13 amino acids. Germline lookup yields CDR1 SQVTM and CDR2 ANQGSEA. V was pared by 4 bases and J by 7 bases, with 17 bases between. The DNA for the CDR3 is TGCAGCGTTGCGACTGTGAGGGAGAGAGAGCAGTACTTC. As protein: CSVATVREREQYF.

The chain recombines TRBV7-3 with TRBJ2-7; D possibly corresponds to TRBD2 (7 bases). This CDR3 contains 12 residues. The V gene lost 3 bases and the J gene lost 6 bases, with 9 bases spanning the gap. The germline V gene has CDR1 SGHTA and CDR2 FQGTGA. This chain's CDR3 is CASSLGGGEQYF. CDR3 coding DNA: TGTGCCAGCAGCTTGGGAGGGGGCGAGCAGTACTTC.

The V call is TRBV7-2, the J call TRBJ2-7, with 7 bases fitting TRBD2. CDR3 length equals 14 residues. Germline V gene data show CDR1 as SGHTA and CDR2 as FQGNSA. Germline trimming cut 2 bases from V and 2 bases from J; bases unmatched to any gene: 3. The CDR3 loop is CASSLSGATYEQYF. The CDR3 DNA follows: TGTGCCAGCAGCTTAAGCGGGGCGACCTACGAGCAGTACTTC.

This sequence joins TRBV27 and TRBJ2-3; D may be TRBD2 (5 bases). V was pared by 1 base and J by 4 bases, with 21 bases between. The CDR3 covers 18 residues. CDR1 MNHEY and CDR2 SMNVEV come from the germline V gene (reference sequence). CDR3 loop: CASSLLSPLYLRADTQYF. The CDR3 DNA reads as TGTGCCAGCAGTTTATTATCACCACTATACTTGCGGGCAGATACGCAGTATTTT.

The genes are TRBV6-5 and TRBJ2-7; D gene unclear. The V end lost 3 bases, the J end lost 2 bases, and 11 bases lay between the germline ends. The CDR3 contains 14 residues. The germline gives CDR1 MNHEY, CDR2 SVGAGI. CDR3 amino acids: CASSYEESTYEQYF. The CDR3 nucleotides read TGTGCCAGCAGTTATGAGGAATCCACCTACGAGCAGTACTTC.

This clone showed up just once. The rearrangement links TRBV4-2 to TRBJ2-7; 10 nucleotides line up with TRBD1. The ends lost 3 bases at V and 5 bases at J; junction bases unmatched: 7. From germline, CDR1 is LGHNA and CDR2 YNFKEQ. The CDR3 covers 15 residues. CDR3 residues: CASSQGAGTGDEQYF. The CDR3 nucleotides are TGTGCCAGCAGCCAGGGCGCCGGGACAGGGGACGAGCAGTACTTC.

The CDR3 loop is CASSLGDRGRSNQPQHF. The CDR3 coding sequence is TGTGCCAGCAGCTTAGGGGACAGGGGGCGCAGCAATCAGCCCCAGCATTTT. The V call is TRBV7-9, the J call TRBJ1-5, with 12 positions matching TRBD1. V dropped 1 base and J dropped 1; count of bases not matched to a gene: 2. The germline V gene encodes CDR1 SEHNR and CDR2 FQNEAQ (reference sequence). The CDR3 sequence is 17 residues long.

The chain combines TRBV5-1 with TRBJ2-7; 14 positions match TRBD2. Germline CDR1 and CDR2: SGHRS and YFSETQ. The junction had 5 bases not matched to a gene; V was cut back by 3 bases and J by 3 bases. The CDR3 has 16 residues. Written as DNA, the CDR3 is TGCGCCAGCAGCTCGAGAGGACTAGCGGGAGGCTACGAGCAGTACTTC. Its translation is CASSSRGLAGGYEQYF. The whole variable domain, remainder taken from reference TRBV5-1 and TRBJ2-7, is KAGVTQTPRYLIKTRGQQVTLSCSPISGHRSVSWYQQTPGQGLQFLFEYFSETQRNKGNFPGRFSGRQFSNSRSEMNVSTLELGDSALYLCASSSRGLAGGYEQYFGPGTRLTVT.

The chain links TRBV28 to TRBJ1-1, with D hard to call. There are 16 residues in the CDR3. The V end lost 2 bases, the J end lost 1 base, and 14 bases lay between the germline ends. Germline V lookup: CDR1 MDHEN, CDR2 SYDVKM. The CDR3 spells CASSLRIQPWNTEAFF. CDR3 in DNA: TGTGCCAGCAGTTTACGGATACAGCCGTGGAACACTGAAGCTTTCTTT.

The chain uses TRBV6-2 or TRBV6-3 and TRBJ2-2, with 14 bases lining up with TRBD2. J gave up 7 bases and V 5 bases, and 6 bases lay outside the gene matches. The CDR3 spans 16 residues. Looked up from germline, CDR1 is MNHEY and CDR2 is SVGEGT. The CDR3 bases are TGTGCCAGCAGTCAGACTAGCGGGAGGGCCAGCGGGGAGCTGTTTTTT. This sequence encodes CASSQTSGRASGELFF.

The chain employs TRBV3-1 (or the pseudogene TRBV3-2) and TRBJ2-1, with 11 bases that match TRBD2. V shed 5 bases and J 9 bases; nucleotides not matched to a gene: 15. This CDR3 has 17 amino acids. Looked up from germline, CDR1 is LGHDT and CDR2 is YNNKEL (reference sequence). CDR3 amino acids: CASSSTSGGHDLGEQFF. The CDR3 nucleotides read TGTGCCAGCAGCAGCACTAGCGGGGGCCACGATTTAGGTGAGCAGTTCTTC.

The chain carries TRBV7-2 and TRBJ2-6; 8 positions agree with TRBD1. V shed 2 bases and J 0 bases; nucleotides not matched to a gene: 6. Germline V gives CDR1 SGHTA, CDR2 FQGNSA. There are 18 residues in the CDR3. In nucleotides, the CDR3 is TGTGCCAGCAGCTTAATGAGTACAGGGGGCTCTGGGGCCAACGTCCTGACTTTC. It codes for CASSLMSTGGSGANVLTF.

This chain uses TRBV10-2 with TRBJ2-7; TRBD2 aligns across 7 bases. With V trimmed by 1 base and J by 3 bases, 6 bases remained unmatched. Germline V gives CDR1 WSHSY, CDR2 SAAADI. The CDR3 contains 15 residues. CDR3 DNA sequence: TGCGCCAGCAGTGAGTGGTGGGAGGGCCTCTACGAGCAGTACTTC. Its translation: CASSEWWEGLYEQYF.

This rearrangement joins TRBV4-3 to TRBJ1-2; TRBD1 is a possible D gene (6 bases). V was shortened by 0 bases and J by 6 bases, with 17 bases between the two germline ends. The CDR3 sequence is 16 residues long. Germline CDR1 and CDR2: LGHNA and YSLEER. CDR3 residues: CASSQDINRAGNGYTF. CDR3 DNA sequence: TGCGCCAGCAGCCAAGATATCAACAGGGCCGGGAATGGCTACACCTTC.